A single sample is the source of the 16 T cell receptor beta chains below, sequenced in a study of response to subunit inactivated influenza vaccine (dated by TCRdb to the late 2010s). Libraries were built with RT-PCR. Sequencing took place on an Illumina HiSeq 2500. TCRdb cleaned the public reads at Q25 with fastp, built clones with MiXCR and kept in-frame beta chains. CDR3 protein duplicates are merged, each entry listing the most common genes and DNA. The sample profile shows a few hundred thousand distinct CDR3 sequences; roughly 10% of them were found once. Of the sample, 9.5% to 12% is held by the ten largest clones. The sample was also linked to a second study, of T cells expressing NK-cell markers. Per that second paper: 5'RACE template switching, by which a universal primer site and unique molecular identifiers were added, was used to make TCR beta cDNA libraries.

The starting material was PBMCs from blood, obtained on the day of vaccination. These receptors originate from a man aged 50 to 59 who received an inactivated influenza vaccine. Donor details come from another sample of the same person, matched by shared clones.

This clonotype has a count of ten or more. The genes are TRBV5-1 and TRBJ2-1; no clear D. Germline values: CDR1 SGHRS, CDR2 YFSETQ. There are 11 residues in the CDR3. V was clipped by 4 bases and J by 7 bases, with 6 bases between them. The CDR3, as DNA: TGCGCCAGCAGCCGCGAAAATGAGCAGTTCTTC. Its protein is CASSRENEQFF.

J is TRBJ2-5 and V is TRBV9, with 7 bases fitting TRBD2. J lost 2 bases, V lost 2 bases, and 9 bases had no gene match. The CDR3 contains 16 residues. CDR1 is SGDLS and CDR2 is YYNGEE in the germline V gene. CDR3 bases: TGTGCCAGCAGCGTTGGTCCATCGCGGGGGCAAGAGACCCAGTACTTC. Protein sequence: CASSVGPSRGQETQYF. Using reference TRBV9 and TRBJ2-5 for the parts outside the CDR3, the full variable domain is DSGVTQTPKHLITATGQRVTLRCSPRSGDLSVYWYQQSLDQGLQFLIQYYNGEERAKGNILERFSAQQFPDLHSELNLSSLELGDSALYFCASSVGPSRGQETQYFGPGTRLLVL.

This clonotype was observed a handful of times. This chain joins TRBV20-1 and TRBJ2-1, with a possible D match to TRBD1 (5 bases). CDR1 is DFQATT, CDR2 SNEGSKA, per germline (reference sequence). V was shortened by 5 bases and J by 0 bases, with 14 bases between the two germline ends. The CDR3 is 15 amino acids. In nucleotides, the CDR3 is TGCAGTGCTTGGGGTGGGGCTAGCTCCTACAATGAGCAGTTCTTC. Translated: CSAWGGASSYNEQFF.

In its sample, this clonotype was seen a few times. This sequence joins TRBV4-3 and TRBJ2-6; TRBD2 might be the D (5 bases). The germline V gene encodes CDR1 LGHNA and CDR2 YSLEER. CDR3 length: 17 residues. The V end lost 4 bases, the J end lost 3 bases, and 16 bases lay between the germline ends. CDR3 in amino acids: CASSPEGPRYGANVLTF. In DNA form, the CDR3 reads TGCGCCAGCAGCCCTGAGGGTCCCCGGTATGGGGCCAACGTCCTGACTTTC.

This clonotype was found a few times. The chain links TRBV29-1 to TRBJ2-3, with D perhaps being TRBD1 or TRBD2 (6 bases each). V lost 6 bases and J lost 4, with 20 bases in between. The CDR3 is 15 residues long. Germline CDR1 is SQVTM and CDR2 is ANQGSEA. The CDR3 sequence is CSVSARTRGPDTQYF. The CDR3 nucleotides are TGCAGCGTCTCCGCAAGGACACGGGGGCCAGATACGCAGTATTTT.

Only a few counts were recorded for this clonotype. The chain couples TRBV5-1 to TRBJ1-5, with a possible D match to TRBD1 (6 bases). This CDR3 region has 13 residues. Germline V lookup: CDR1 SGHRS, CDR2 YFSETQ. V gave up 5 bases and J gave up 5 bases, with 11 bases separating them. The CDR3 here is CASRSAGDQPQHF. The CDR3 DNA follows: TGCGCCAGCAGATCGGCAGGGGATCAGCCCCAGCATTTT.

This clonotype has only a few counts. This chain uses TRBV12-3 or TRBV12-4 with TRBJ1-3; D ambiguous. This CDR3 contains 15 residues. V lost 3 bases and J lost 4, with 13 bases in between. CDR3 sequence: CASSFQPPMGNTIYF. CDR3 nucleotides: TGTGCCAGCAGTTTCCAACCCCCGATGGGAAACACCATATATTTT.

This clonotype showed up just once. The chain uses TRBV11-3 and TRBJ2-2, with D unclear. Deletions cut 9 bases from V and 4 bases from J, with 3 bases between. The V gene's germline CDR1 is SGHNT and CDR2 YENEEA. CDR3 size: 10 residues. The CDR3 DNA is TGTGCCAGGCGCACCGGGGAGCTGTTTTTT. Its translation: CARRTGELFF.

In this sample, this clonotype turned up a few times. The chain recombines TRBV30 with TRBJ1-5, with D uncertain. CDR3 length: 13 amino acids. Per germline, CDR1 GTSNPN and CDR2 SVGIG (reference sequence). Deletions cut 1 base from V and 5 bases from J, with 9 bases between. Here the CDR3 reads CAWSAHLDQPQHF. CDR3 coding DNA: TGTGCCTGGAGTGCACACTTGGATCAGCCCCAGCATTTT. The full variable domain, rest sourced from reference TRBV30 and TRBJ1-5, is SQTIHQWPATLVQPVGSPLSLECTVEGTSNPNLYWYRQAAGRGLQLLFYSVGIGQISSEVPQNLSASRPQDRQFILSSKKLLLSDSGFYLCAWSAHLDQPQHFGDGTRLSIL.

The chain combines TRBV5-1 with TRBJ2-5; D is perhaps TRBD1 or TRBD2 (5 bases each). Trimming took off 4 bases at V and 4 bases at J, with 14 bases between the two ends. CDR1 and CDR2 (germline): SGHRS, YFSETQ. The CDR3 spans 14 residues. The CDR3 nucleotides are TGCGCCAGCAGCGCTGGGGGTTCGGGAGAGACCCAGTACTTC. Translation: CASSAGGSGETQYF.

This clonotype was counted at least ten times. This rearrangement joins TRBV7-9 to TRBJ2-1; 7 bases fit TRBD2. The CDR3 spans 14 residues. Germline V CDR1 and CDR2: SEHNR, FQNEAQ (reference sequence). V shed 5 bases, J shed 5 bases, and the junction held 6 bases outside the gene matches. CDR3 sequence (DNA): TGTGCCAGCAGCGGCCGGGACTACCACAATGAGCAGTTCTTC. Its translation: CASSGRDYHNEQFF.

The chain combines TRBV20-1 with TRBJ1-1; D unclear. V lost 1 base to trimming and J lost 1 base, with 13 bases between them. Germline lookup yields CDR1 DFQATT and CDR2 SNEGSKA (reference sequence). The CDR3 covers 15 residues. DNA for the CDR3: TGCAGTGCTAGAGGGCCACTGCTACAGAACACTGAAGCTTTCTTT. Encoded protein: CSARGPLLQNTEAFF.

In its sample, this clonotype was seen a few times. The chain combines TRBV10-3 with TRBJ1-1; 8 bases fit TRBD1. Unmatched junction bases numbered 7, after V lost 6 bases and J lost 4 bases. CDR1 ENHRY and CDR2 SYGVKD come from the germline V gene. This CDR3 spans 14 amino acids. The CDR3, as DNA: TGTGCCATCAGGACCACAGGGGGGGGCACTGAAGCTTTCTTT. Encoded protein: CAIRTTGGGTEAFF.

This rearrangement joins TRBV12-3 or TRBV12-4 to TRBJ2-3; D may be TRBD1 (7 bases). The V end lost 6 bases, the J end lost 4 bases, and 11 bases lay between the germline ends. The CDR3 totals 13 residues. Here the CDR3 reads CASREGAADTQYF. As DNA, the CDR3 is TGTGCCAGCAGGGAGGGGGCGGCAGATACGCAGTATTTT.

This rearrangement joins TRBV7-2 to TRBJ2-2, with 10 bases fitting TRBD1. V was clipped by 3 bases and J by 6 bases; unmatched bases: 7. Germline V gives CDR1 SGHTA, CDR2 FQGNSA. This CDR3 is built from 16 residues. The CDR3 DNA is TGTGCCAGCAGCTTGACCGGGACAGGGGAATCCGGGGAGCTGTTTTTT. This translates into CASSLTGTGESGELFF.

This clonotype came up many times. The V call is TRBV6-1, the J call TRBJ2-1, with D possibly being TRBD1 (6 bases). Germline V CDR1 and CDR2: MNHNS, SASEGT. The CDR3 is 15 residues long. V lost 5 bases and J lost 6, with 17 bases in between. CDR3 amino acids: CASSQDLTGSNEQFF. The CDR3 nucleotides read TGTGCCAGCAGTCAAGACCTTACAGGGTCCAATGAGCAGTTCTTC.